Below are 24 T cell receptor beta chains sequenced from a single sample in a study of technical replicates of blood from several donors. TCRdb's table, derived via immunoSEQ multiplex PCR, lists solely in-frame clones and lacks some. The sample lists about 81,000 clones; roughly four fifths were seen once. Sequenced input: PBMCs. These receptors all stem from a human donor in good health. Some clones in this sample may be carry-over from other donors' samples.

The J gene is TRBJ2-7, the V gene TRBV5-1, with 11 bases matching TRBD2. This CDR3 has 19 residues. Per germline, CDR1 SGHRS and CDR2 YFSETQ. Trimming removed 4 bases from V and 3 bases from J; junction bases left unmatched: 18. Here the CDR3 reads CASSQDREVASGGFYEQYF. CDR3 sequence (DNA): TGCGCCAGCAGCCAGGACAGGGAGGTGGCTAGCGGGGGGTTCTACGAGCAGTACTTC.

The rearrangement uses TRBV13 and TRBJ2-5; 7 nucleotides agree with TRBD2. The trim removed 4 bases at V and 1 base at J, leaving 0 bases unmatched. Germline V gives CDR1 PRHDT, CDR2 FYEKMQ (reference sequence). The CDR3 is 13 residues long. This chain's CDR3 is CASSSSGQETQYF. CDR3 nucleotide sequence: TGTGCCAGCAGCTCTAGCGGCCAAGAGACCCAGTACTTC. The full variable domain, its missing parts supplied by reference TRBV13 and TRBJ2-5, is AAGVIQSPRHLIKEKRETATLKCYPIPRHDTVYWYQQGPGQDPQFLISFYEKMQSDKGSIPDRFSAQQFSDYHSELNMSSLELGDSALYFCASSSSGQETQYFGPGTRLLVL.

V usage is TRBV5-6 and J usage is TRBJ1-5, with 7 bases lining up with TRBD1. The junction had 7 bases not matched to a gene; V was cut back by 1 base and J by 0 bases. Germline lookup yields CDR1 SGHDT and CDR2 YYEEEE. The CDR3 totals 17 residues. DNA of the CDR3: TGTGCCAGCAGCTTGCAGGGGACAGTTAATAGCAATCAGCCCCAGCATTTT. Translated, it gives CASSLQGTVNSNQPQHF.

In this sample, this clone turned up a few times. This CDR3 reads CASSLKGTGSGYTF. The CDR3 nucleotides read TGCGCCAGCAGCTTGAAAGGGACAGGGAGTGGCTACACCTTC. This chain joins TRBV5-1 and TRBJ1-2; 9 nucleotides align to TRBD1. There are 14 residues in the CDR3. V lost 1 base and J lost 7; bases outside the gene matches: 5. Germline CDR1 is SGHRS and CDR2 is YFSETQ. The variable domain in full, completed from reference TRBV5-1 and TRBJ1-2, reads KAGVTQTPRYLIKTRGQQVTLSCSPISGHRSVSWYQQTPGQGLQFLFEYFSETQRNKGNFPGRFSGRQFSNSRSEMNVSTLELGDSALYLCASSLKGTGSGYTFGSGTRLTVV.

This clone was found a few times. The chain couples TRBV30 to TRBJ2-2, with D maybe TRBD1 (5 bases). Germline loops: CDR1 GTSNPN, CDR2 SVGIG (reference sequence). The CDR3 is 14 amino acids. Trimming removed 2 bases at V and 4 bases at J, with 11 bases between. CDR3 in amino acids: CAWSRVGVTGELFF. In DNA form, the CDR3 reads TGTGCCTGGAGTCGGGTAGGGGTCACCGGGGAGCTGTTTTTT.

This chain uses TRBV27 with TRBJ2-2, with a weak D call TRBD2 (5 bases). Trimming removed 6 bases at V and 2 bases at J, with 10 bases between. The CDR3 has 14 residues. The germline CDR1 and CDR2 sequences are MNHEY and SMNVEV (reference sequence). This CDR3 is CASRIGLNTGELFF. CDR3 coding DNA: TGTGCCAGCAGAATAGGACTTAACACCGGGGAGCTGTTTTTT.

Here the CDR3 DNA reads TGTGCCACCGCTGTATCAGGGACTTTTTCTGAAGCTTTCTTT. Translation gives CATAVSGTFSEAFF. J is TRBJ1-1 and V is TRBV6-5; possible D gene TRBD1, 5 bases. CDR1 MNHEY and CDR2 SVGAGI come from the germline V gene. Trimming took off 10 bases at V and 6 bases at J, with 21 bases between the two ends. The CDR3 sequence is 14 residues long.

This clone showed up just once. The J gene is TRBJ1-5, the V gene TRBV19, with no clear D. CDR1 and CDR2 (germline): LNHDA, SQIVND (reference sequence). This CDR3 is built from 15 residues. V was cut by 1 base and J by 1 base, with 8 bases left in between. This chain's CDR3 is CASSIVGKSNQPQHF. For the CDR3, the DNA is TGTGCCAGTAGTATAGTCGGGAAGAGCAATCAGCCCCAGCATTTT.

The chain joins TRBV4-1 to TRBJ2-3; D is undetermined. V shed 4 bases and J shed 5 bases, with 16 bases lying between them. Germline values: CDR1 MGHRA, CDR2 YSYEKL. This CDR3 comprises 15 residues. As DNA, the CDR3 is TGCGCCAGCAGCCCGGTCCTTGGTAGAGGAGATACGCAGTATTTT. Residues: CASSPVLGRGDTQYF.

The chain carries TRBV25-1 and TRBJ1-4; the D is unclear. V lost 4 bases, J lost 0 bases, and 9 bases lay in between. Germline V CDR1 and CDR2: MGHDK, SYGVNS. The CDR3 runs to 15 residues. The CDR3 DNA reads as TGTGCCAGCAGTGCCCGGGTTGCAACTAATGAAAAACTGTTTTTT. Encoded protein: CASSARVATNEKLFF.

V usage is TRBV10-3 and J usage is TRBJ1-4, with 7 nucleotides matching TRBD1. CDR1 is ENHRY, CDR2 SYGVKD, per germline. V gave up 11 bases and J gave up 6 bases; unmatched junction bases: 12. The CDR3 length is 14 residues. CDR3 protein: CAATQGLGHEKLFF. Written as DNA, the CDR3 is TGTGCCGCGACACAGGGGCTGGGGCATGAAAAACTGTTTTTT.

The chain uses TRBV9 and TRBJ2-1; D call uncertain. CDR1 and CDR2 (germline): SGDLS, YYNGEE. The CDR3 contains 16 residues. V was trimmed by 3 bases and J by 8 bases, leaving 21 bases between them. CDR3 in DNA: TGTGCCAGCAGCGGAGGTCCCCCCTGGTACACGGATGAGCAGTTCTTC. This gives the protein CASSGGPPWYTDEQFF.

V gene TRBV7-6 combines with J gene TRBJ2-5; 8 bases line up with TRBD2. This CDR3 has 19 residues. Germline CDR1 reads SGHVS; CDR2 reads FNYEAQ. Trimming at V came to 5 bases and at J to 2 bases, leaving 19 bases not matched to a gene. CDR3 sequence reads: CASSHATLGGGSRQETQYF. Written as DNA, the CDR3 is TGTGCCAGCAGCCATGCCACCCTCGGGGGGGGGAGTCGGCAAGAGACCCAGTACTTC.

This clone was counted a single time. CDR3 nucleotides: TGTGCCAGCAGAGGACTAGCGGGGGGGAATGAGCAGTTCTTC. Translating gives CASRGLAGGNEQFF. This chain joins TRBV6-5 and TRBJ2-1; 15 bases are a match to TRBD2. CDR3 length equals 14 residues. Trimming removed 6 bases from V and 7 bases from J; junction bases left unmatched: 1. Germline V gene lookup returns CDR1 MNHEY and CDR2 SVGAGI.

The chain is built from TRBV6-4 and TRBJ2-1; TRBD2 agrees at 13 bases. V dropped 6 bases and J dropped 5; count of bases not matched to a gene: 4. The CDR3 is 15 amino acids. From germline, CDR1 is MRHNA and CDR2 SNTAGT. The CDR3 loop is CASRAGTSGNNEQFF. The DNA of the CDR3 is TGTGCCAGCAGAGCCGGGACTAGCGGGAACAATGAGCAGTTCTTC.

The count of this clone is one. The CDR3: CSAGRGQGLEQYF. CDR3 DNA sequence: TGCAGCGCTGGGCGGGGGCAGGGACTGGAGCAGTACTTC. The chain carries TRBV29-1 and TRBJ2-7; D perhaps matches TRBD2 (7 bases). The CDR3 runs 13 residues. The V and J ends lost 7 bases and 7 bases respectively, with 20 bases between them. Germline CDR1 is SQVTM and CDR2 is ANQGSEA.

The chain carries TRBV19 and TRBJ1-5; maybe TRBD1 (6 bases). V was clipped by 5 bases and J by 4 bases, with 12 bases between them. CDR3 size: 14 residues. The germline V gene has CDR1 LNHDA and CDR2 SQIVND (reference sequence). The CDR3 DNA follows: TGTGCCAGTAGTCATCCAGGGGAGAATCAGCCCCAGCATTTT. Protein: CASSHPGENQPQHF. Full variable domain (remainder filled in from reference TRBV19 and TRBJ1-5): DGGITQSPKYLFRKEGQNVTLSCEQNLNHDAMYWYRQDPGQGLRLIYYSQIVNDFQKGDIAEGYSVSREKKESFPLTVTSAQKNPTAFYLCASSHPGENQPQHFGDGTRLSIL.

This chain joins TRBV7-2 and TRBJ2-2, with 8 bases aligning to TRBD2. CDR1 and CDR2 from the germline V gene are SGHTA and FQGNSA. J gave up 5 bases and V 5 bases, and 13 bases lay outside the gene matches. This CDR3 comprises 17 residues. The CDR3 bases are TGTGCCAGCAGCCCCCCGTCGGGGCCGGGGGGGACCGGGGAGCTGTTTTTT. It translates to CASSPPSGPGGTGELFF.

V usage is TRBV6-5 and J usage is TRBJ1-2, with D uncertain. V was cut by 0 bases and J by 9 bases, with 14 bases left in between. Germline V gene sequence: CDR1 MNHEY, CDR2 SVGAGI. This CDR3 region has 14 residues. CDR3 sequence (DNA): TGTGCCAGCAGTTACTCGAGAAGGTTCGGGAGCTACACCTTC. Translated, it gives CASSYSRRFGSYTF.

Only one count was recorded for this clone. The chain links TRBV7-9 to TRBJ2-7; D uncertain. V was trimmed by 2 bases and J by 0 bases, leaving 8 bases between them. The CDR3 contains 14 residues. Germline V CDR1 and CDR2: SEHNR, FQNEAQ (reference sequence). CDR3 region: CASSLPESSYEQYF. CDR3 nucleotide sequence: TGTGCCAGCAGCTTACCGGAGAGCTCCTACGAGCAGTACTTC. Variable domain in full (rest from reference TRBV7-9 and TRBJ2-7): DTGVSQNPRHKITKRGQNVTFRCDPISEHNRLYWYRQTLGQGPEFLTYFQNEAQLEKSRLLSDRFSAERPKGSFSTLEIQRTEQGDSAMYLCASSLPESSYEQYFGPGTRLTVT.

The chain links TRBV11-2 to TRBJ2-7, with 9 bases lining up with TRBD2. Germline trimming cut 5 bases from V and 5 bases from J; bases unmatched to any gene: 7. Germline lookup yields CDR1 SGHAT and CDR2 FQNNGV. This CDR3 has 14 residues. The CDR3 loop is CASSARSGSDEQYF. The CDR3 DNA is TGTGCCAGCAGCGCCCGTAGCGGGAGCGACGAGCAGTACTTC.

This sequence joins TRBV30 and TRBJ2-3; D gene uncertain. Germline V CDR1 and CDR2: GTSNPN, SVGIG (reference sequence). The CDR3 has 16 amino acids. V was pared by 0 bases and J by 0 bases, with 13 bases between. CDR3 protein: CAWSVLRHTSTDTQYF. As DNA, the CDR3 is TGTGCCTGGAGTGTACTCAGACACACTAGCACAGATACGCAGTATTTT.

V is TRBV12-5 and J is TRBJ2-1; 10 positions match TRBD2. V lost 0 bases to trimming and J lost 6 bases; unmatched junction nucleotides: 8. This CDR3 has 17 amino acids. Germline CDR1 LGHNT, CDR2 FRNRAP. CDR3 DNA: TGTGCTAGTGGTTTGGTAGGGCTAGCGGGAGTGCGCAATGAGCAGTTCTTC. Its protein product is CASGLVGLAGVRNEQFF.

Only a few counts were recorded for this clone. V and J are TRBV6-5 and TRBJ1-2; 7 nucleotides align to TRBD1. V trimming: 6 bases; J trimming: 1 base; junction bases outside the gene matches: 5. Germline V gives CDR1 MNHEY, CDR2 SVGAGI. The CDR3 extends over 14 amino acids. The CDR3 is CASRRGQVNYGYTF. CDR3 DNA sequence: TGTGCCAGCAGAAGAGGACAGGTTAACTATGGCTACACCTTC.